This T cell receptor (beta chain) emerged from a study of shared clonotypes between healthy human individuals. Study-wide background: CD4 naive and memory got three plates each, CD8 naive two, CD8 memory one.

This table comes from immunoSEQ multiplex PCR, and its TCRdb copy is limited to in-frame clones, with some not included. The sample has around 320,000 clones; around nine tenths are singletons. This CDR3 contains 13 residues. Germline V gene sequence: CDR1 SGHRS, CDR2 YFSETQ. Germline trimming cut 10 bases from V and 2 bases from J; bases unmatched to any gene: 7. As regards this clone: Its target is not known.

Whole-study results and caveats: Memory subsets generally showed smaller estimated richness than naive subsets did. With a handful of donors compared, approximately 5.5% of naive CD4 clonotypes were shared.

CD45RO+ cells and CCR7-negative CD45RA+ TemRA cells were combined as CD8 memory. The source is a man between 18 and 29 years old in good health. The sample was memory CD8+ T cells sorted from blood. The subset is: CD45RO+ cells pooled with CCR7-negative TemRA cells. The chain couples TRBV5-1 to TRBJ2-7; 9 positions match TRBD1. CDR3 nucleotides: TGCGCCGGAATCCGGGACAGGGCCTACGAGCAGTACTTC. It translates to CAGIRDRAYEQYF.